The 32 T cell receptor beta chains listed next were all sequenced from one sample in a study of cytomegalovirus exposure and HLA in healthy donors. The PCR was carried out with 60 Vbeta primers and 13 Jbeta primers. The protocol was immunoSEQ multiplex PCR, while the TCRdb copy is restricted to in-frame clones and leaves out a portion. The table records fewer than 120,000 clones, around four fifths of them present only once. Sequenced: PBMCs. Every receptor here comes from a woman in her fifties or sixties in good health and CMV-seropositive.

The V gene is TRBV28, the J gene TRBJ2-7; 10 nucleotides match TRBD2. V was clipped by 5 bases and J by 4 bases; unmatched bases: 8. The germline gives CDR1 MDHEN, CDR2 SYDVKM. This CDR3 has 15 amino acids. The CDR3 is CASSPDPSGSYEQYF. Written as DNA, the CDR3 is TGTGCCAGCAGTCCGGACCCTAGCGGGAGTTACGAGCAGTACTTC.

In DNA, the CDR3 is TGTGCCAGCAGTTTATGGGCAGGGCCCCTCCAAGAGACCCAGTACTTC. This sequence encodes CASSLWAGPLQETQYF. The chain couples TRBV28 to TRBJ2-5; maybe TRBD1 (5 bases). The CDR3 loop spans 16 amino acids. CDR1 MDHEN and CDR2 SYDVKM come from the germline V gene. The ends were cut back, 0 bases at V and 1 base at J, with 12 bases in the middle.

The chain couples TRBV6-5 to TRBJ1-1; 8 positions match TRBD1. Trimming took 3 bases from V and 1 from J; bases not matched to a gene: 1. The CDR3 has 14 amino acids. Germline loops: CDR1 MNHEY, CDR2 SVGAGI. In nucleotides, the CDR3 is TGTGCCAGCAGTTATGGGACAGGGAACACTGAAGCTTTCTTT. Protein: CASSYGTGNTEAFF.

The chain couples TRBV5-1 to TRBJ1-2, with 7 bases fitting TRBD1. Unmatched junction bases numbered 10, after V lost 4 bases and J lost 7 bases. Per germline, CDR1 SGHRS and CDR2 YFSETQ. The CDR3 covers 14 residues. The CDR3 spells CASSPSDRARGYTF. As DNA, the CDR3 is TGCGCCAGCAGCCCCTCCGACAGGGCACGTGGCTACACCTTC. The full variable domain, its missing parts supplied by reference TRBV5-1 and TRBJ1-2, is KAGVTQTPRYLIKTRGQQVTLSCSPISGHRSVSWYQQTPGQGLQFLFEYFSETQRNKGNFPGRFSGRQFSNSRSEMNVSTLELGDSALYLCASSPSDRARGYTFGSGTRLTVV.

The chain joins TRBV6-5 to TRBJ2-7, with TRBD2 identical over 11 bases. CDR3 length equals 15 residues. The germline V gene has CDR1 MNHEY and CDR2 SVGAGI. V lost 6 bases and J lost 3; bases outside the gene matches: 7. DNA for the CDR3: TGTGCCAGCAGAGGTATAGCGGGAGGGGTCTACGAGCAGTACTTC. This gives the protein CASRGIAGGVYEQYF.

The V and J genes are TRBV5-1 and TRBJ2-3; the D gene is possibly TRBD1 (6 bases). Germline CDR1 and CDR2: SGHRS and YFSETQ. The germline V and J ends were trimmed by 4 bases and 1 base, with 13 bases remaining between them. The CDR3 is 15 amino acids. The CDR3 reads CASSGGTPRTDTQYF. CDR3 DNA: TGCGCCAGCAGCGGTGGGACACCCCGCACAGATACGCAGTATTTT.

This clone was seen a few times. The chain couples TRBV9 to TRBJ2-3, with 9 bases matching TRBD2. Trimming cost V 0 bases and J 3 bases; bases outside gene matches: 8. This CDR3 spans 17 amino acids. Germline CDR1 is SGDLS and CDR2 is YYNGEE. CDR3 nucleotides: TGTGCCAGCAGCGTAGGAGTTAGCGGGAGACGGACAGATACGCAGTATTTT. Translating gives CASSVGVSGRRTDTQYF.

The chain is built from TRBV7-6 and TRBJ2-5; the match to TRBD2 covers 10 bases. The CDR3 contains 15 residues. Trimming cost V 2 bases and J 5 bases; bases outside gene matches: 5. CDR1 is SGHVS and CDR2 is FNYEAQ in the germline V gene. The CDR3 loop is CASSLLAGDSETQYF. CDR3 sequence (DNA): TGTGCCAGCAGCTTACTAGCGGGAGATAGCGAGACCCAGTACTTC.

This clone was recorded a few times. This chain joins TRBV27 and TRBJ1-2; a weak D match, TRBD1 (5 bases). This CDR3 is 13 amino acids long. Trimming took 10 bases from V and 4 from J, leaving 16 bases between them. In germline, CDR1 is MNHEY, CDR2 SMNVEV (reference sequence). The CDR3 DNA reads TGTGCCATCTCAAGGGGCAGTGGCTATGGCTACACCTTC. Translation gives CAISRGSGYGYTF.

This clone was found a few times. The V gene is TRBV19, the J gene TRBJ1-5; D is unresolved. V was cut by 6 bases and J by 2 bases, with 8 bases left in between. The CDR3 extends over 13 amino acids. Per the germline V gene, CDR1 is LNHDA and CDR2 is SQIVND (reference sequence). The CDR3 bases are TGTGCCAGTAGCATTTCGGGCAATCAGCCCCAGCATTTT. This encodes CASSISGNQPQHF.

CDR3 DNA sequence: TGTGCCAGCAGCGTAGGGTTTTCAAGGGGGACTAGCGGGAGCCGGGAGCAGTTCTTC. As protein: CASSVGFSRGTSGSREQFF. V is TRBV9 and J is TRBJ2-1, with 14 bases fitting TRBD2. Looked up from germline, CDR1 is SGDLS and CDR2 is YYNGEE. Trimming cost V 0 bases and J 10 bases; bases outside gene matches: 15. This CDR3 is built from 19 residues.

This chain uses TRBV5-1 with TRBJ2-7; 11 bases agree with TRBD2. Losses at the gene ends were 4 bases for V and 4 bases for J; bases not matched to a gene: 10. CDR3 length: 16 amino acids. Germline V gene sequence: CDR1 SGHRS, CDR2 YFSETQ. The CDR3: CASSAGSGRVGYEQYF. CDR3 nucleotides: TGCGCCAGCAGCGCCGGTAGCGGGAGGGTCGGGTACGAGCAGTACTTC.

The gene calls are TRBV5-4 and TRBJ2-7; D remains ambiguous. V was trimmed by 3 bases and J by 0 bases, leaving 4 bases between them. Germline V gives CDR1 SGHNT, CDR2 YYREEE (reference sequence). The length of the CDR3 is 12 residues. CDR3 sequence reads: CASSSSSYEQYF. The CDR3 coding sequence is TGTGCCAGCAGCTCGAGCTCCTACGAGCAGTACTTC.

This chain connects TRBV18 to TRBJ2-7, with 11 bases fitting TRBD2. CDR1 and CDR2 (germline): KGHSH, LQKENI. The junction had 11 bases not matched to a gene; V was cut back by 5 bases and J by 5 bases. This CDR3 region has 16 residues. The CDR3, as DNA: TGTGCCAGCTCAACTAGACTAGCGGGATTAGTAGACGAGCAGTACTTC. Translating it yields CASSTRLAGLVDEQYF.

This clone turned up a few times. The DNA of the CDR3 is TGCGCCAGCAGCTTGGGACTTACCGCAGGGGGGTCTAACTATGGCTACACCTTC. Translated, it gives CASSLGLTAGGSNYGYTF. The gene calls are TRBV5-1 and TRBJ1-2; 7 nucleotides align to TRBD1. CDR3 size: 18 residues. J gave up 0 bases and V 0 bases, and 11 bases lay outside the gene matches. Germline V gene lookup returns CDR1 SGHRS and CDR2 YFSETQ.

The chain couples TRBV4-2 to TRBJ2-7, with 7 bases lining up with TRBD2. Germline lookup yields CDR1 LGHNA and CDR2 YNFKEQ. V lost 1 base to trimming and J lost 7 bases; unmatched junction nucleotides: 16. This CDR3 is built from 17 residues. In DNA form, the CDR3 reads TGTGCCAGCAGCCAAGGGATGGGAGAGGGAGGGCGCCGAGAGCAGTACTTC. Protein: CASSQGMGEGGRREQYF.

The CDR3: CASHRGAEAFF. The CDR3 DNA reads as TGTGCCAGCCACAGGGGGGCTGAAGCTTTCTTT. The chain combines TRBV6-8 with TRBJ1-1; 8 nucleotides align to TRBD1. The junction had 2 bases not matched to a gene; V was cut back by 8 bases and J by 6 bases. The CDR3 extends over 11 amino acids. Per germline, CDR1 MNHGY and CDR2 SAAAGT.

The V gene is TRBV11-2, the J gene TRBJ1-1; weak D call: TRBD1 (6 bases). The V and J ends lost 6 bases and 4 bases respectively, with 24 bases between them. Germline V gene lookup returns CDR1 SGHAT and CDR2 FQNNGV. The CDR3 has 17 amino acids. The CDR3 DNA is TGTGCCAGCAGAGGGGGGGGCAGGGGTCCGTCGGGCACTGAAGCTTTCTTT. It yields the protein CASRGGGRGPSGTEAFF.

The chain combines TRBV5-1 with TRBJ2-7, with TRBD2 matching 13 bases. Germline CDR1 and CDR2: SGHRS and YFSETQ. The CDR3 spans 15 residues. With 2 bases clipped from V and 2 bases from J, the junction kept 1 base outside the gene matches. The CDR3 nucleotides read TGCGCCAGCAGCTTAGGGACTAGCGGGGCCTACGAGCAGTACTTC. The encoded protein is CASSLGTSGAYEQYF.

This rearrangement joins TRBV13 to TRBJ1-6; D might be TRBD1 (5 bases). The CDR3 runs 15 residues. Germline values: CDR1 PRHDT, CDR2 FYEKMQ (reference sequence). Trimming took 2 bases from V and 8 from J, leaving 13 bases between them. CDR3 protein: CASSLQGRSHSPLHF. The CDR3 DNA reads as TGTGCCAGCAGCTTACAGGGAAGATCACATTCACCCCTCCACTTT.

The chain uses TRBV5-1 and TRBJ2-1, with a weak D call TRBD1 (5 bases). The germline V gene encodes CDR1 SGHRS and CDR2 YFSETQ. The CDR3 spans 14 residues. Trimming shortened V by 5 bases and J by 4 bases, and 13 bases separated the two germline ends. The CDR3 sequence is CASRRTGDYNEQFF. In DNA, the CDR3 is TGCGCCAGCAGACGAACAGGCGATTACAATGAGCAGTTCTTC.

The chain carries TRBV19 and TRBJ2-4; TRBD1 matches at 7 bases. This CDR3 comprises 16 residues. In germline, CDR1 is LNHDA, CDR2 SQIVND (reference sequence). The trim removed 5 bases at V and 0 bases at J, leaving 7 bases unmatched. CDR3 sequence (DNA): TGTGCCAGTAGTGCTTGGGACAGATTAGCCAAAAACATTCAGTACTTC. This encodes CASSAWDRLAKNIQYF. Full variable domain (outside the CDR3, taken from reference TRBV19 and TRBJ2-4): DGGITQSPKYLFRKEGQNVTLSCEQNLNHDAMYWYRQDPGQGLRLIYYSQIVNDFQKGDIAEGYSVSREKKESFPLTVTSAQKNPTAFYLCASSAWDRLAKNIQYFGAGTRLSVL.

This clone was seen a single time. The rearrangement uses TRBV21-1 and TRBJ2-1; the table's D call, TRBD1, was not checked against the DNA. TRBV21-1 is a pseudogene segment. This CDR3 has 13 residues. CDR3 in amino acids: CASSKRPRGLRFF. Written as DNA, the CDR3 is TGTGCCAGCAGCAAAAGGCCTAGGGGTTTAAGGTTCTTC.

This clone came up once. CDR3 coding DNA: TGTGCCAGCAGCCTAAGGGACAGGGGCTATGGCTACACCTTC. Translating gives CASSLRDRGYGYTF. V usage is TRBV7-9 and J usage is TRBJ1-2, with TRBD1 matching 10 bases. The CDR3 covers 14 residues. Germline V gene lookup returns CDR1 SEHNR and CDR2 FQNEAQ (reference sequence). V shed 5 bases and J 4 bases; nucleotides not matched to a gene: 4.

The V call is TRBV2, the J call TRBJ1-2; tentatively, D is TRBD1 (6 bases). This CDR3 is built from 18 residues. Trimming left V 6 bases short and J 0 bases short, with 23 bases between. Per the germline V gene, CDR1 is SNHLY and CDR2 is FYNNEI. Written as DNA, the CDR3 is TGTGCCAGCAGCCAACCGACGACTCGGACAGATTCTAACTATGGCTACACCTTC. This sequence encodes CASSQPTTRTDSNYGYTF.

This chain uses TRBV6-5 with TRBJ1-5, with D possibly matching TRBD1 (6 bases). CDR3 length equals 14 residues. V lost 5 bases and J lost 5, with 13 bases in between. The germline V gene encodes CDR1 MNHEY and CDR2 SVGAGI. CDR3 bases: TGTGCCAGCAGTCCGACAGGTTCTCATCAGCCCCAGCATTTT. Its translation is CASSPTGSHQPQHF.

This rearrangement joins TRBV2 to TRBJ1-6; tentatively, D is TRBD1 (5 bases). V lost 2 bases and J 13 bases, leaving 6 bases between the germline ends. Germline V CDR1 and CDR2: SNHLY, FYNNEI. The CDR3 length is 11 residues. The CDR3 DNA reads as TGTGCCAGCAGTGAAAGGGGTCCCCTCCACTTT. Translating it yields CASSERGPLHF. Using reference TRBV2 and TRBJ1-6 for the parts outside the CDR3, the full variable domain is EPEVTQTPSHQVTQMGQEVILRCVPISNHLYFYWYRQILGQKVEFLVSFYNNEISEKSEIFDDQFSVERPDGSNFTLKIRSTKLEDSAMYFCASSERGPLHFGNGTRLTVT.

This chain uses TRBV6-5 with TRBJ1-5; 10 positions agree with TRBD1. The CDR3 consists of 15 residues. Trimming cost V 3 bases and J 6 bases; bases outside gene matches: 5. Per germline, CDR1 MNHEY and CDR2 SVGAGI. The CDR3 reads CASSYDRGPGQPQHF. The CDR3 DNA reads TGTGCCAGCAGTTATGACAGGGGGCCGGGTCAGCCCCAGCATTTT.

CDR3: CASSLGLAGGLGQFF. The CDR3 region has the DNA TGCGCCAGCAGCTTGGGACTAGCGGGAGGTCTTGGGCAGTTCTTC. This chain links TRBV5-1 with TRBJ2-1; 13 bases align to TRBD2. Per the germline V gene, CDR1 is SGHRS and CDR2 is YFSETQ. Trimming removed 0 bases from V and 12 bases from J; junction bases left unmatched: 6. CDR3 size: 15 residues.

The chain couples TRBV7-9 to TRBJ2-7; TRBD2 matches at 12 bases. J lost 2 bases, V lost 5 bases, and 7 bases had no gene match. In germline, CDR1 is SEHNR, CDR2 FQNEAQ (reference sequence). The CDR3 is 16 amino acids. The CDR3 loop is CASSPRTSGITYEQYF. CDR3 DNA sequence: TGTGCCAGCAGCCCGAGGACTAGCGGGATTACCTACGAGCAGTACTTC.

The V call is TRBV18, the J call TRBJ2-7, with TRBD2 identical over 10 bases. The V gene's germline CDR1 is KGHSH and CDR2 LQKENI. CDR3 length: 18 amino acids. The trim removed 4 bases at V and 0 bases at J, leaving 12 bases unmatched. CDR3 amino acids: CASSQSDGPSGSSYEQYF. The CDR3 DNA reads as TGTGCCAGCTCACAATCCGACGGGCCTAGCGGGAGCTCCTACGAGCAGTACTTC.

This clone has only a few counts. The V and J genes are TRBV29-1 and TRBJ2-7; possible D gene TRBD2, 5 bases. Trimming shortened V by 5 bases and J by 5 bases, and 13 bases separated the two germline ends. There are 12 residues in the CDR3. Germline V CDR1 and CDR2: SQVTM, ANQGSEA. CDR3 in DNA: TGCAGCGTTTCAACTAGTTTGGACGAGCAGTACTTC. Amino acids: CSVSTSLDEQYF.